The 9 T cell receptor beta chains presented below share a single source sample, sequenced in a study of blood T cell repertoires in COVID-19. The assay was immunoSEQ multiplex PCR, and TCRdb's table has in-frame clones only and misses some. The table has about 240,000 clones, about 89% seen once. The sequencing sample was made of PBMCs or T cells enriched from blood (not recorded which). The source of these receptors is a woman in her thirties who had recovered from COVID-19.

This chain uses TRBV29-1 with TRBJ1-2; 8 nucleotides match TRBD1. V was clipped by 2 bases and J by 5 bases; unmatched bases: 1. The CDR3 is 12 residues long. The germline V gene has CDR1 SQVTM and CDR2 ANQGSEA. This CDR3 reads CSVETGGYGYTF. The CDR3 nucleotides are TGCAGCGTTGAAACAGGGGGGTATGGCTACACCTTC.

The chain carries TRBV11-2 and TRBJ2-1; 7 bases map to TRBD2. Germline V gene lookup returns CDR1 SGHAT and CDR2 FQNNGV. CDR3 length: 16 residues. V gave up 7 bases and J gave up 5 bases; unmatched junction bases: 14. Written as DNA, the CDR3 is TGTGCCAGCAACCGGGGAGGGGCTTGGCGGGACAATGAGCAGTTCTTC. It codes for CASNRGGAWRDNEQFF.

The V call is TRBV30, the J call TRBJ2-7, with D possibly TRBD2 on 6 matching bases. V shed 6 bases and J shed 7 bases, with 22 bases lying between them. This CDR3 is 14 amino acids long. Germline assignment: CDR1 GTSNPN and CDR2 SVGIG (reference sequence). CDR3 in amino acids: CACITPGSTEEQYF. Written as DNA, the CDR3 is TGTGCCTGCATCACGCCCGGGAGCACCGAAGAGCAGTACTTC.

Points on this clone: The same CDR3 also results from other DNA sequences found in this sample. This rearrangement joins TRBV19 to TRBJ2-1; D may be TRBD2 (6 bases). The ends were cut back, 2 bases at V and 7 bases at J, with 6 bases in the middle. CDR3 length equals 12 residues. Germline CDR1 reads LNHDA; CDR2 reads SQIVND (reference sequence). This CDR3 is CASSIRGNEQFF. The DNA of the CDR3 is TGTGCCAGTAGTATACGGGGGAATGAGCAGTTCTTC.

V is TRBV3-1 (or the pseudogene TRBV3-2) and J is TRBJ1-5; tentatively, D is TRBD1 (5 bases). Germline CDR1 is LGHDT and CDR2 is YNNKEL (reference sequence). This CDR3 is 14 amino acids long. V lost 0 bases, J lost 9 bases, and 12 bases lay in between. In DNA form, the CDR3 reads TGTGCCAGCAGCCAAGATCACGGGCAGGGGCCCCAGCATTTT. This encodes CASSQDHGQGPQHF.

This chain links TRBV30 with TRBJ1-3, with TRBD1 as a possible D gene (5 bases). Trimming left V 2 bases short and J 0 bases short, with 14 bases between. The CDR3 loop spans 16 amino acids. Germline V gene sequence: CDR1 GTSNPN, CDR2 SVGIG (reference sequence). The DNA of the CDR3 is TGTGCCTGGAGTCCAAGGACACCTTACTCTGGAAACACCATATATTTT. Amino acids: CAWSPRTPYSGNTIYF.

The V and J genes are TRBV6-5 and TRBJ2-7; 7 nucleotides align to TRBD1. Germline-derived CDR1 and CDR2 are MNHEY and SVGAGI. J gave up 6 bases and V 5 bases, and 1 base lay outside the gene matches. CDR3 length equals 11 residues. CDR3 amino acids: CASSRTGEQYF. CDR3 bases: TGTGCCAGCAGTCGGACAGGCGAGCAGTACTTC.

This chain connects TRBV19 to TRBJ1-2; 8 bases are a match to TRBD1. V trimming: 6 bases; J trimming: 5 bases; junction bases outside the gene matches: 8. Per the germline V gene, CDR1 is LNHDA and CDR2 is SQIVND (reference sequence). The CDR3 totals 14 residues. The CDR3 reads CASSPDRESYGYTF. As DNA, the CDR3 is TGTGCCAGTAGCCCGGACAGGGAGAGTTATGGCTACACCTTC.

This chain connects TRBV19 to TRBJ1-1; tentatively, D is TRBD1 (5 bases). This CDR3 has 14 amino acids. The germline V and J ends were trimmed by 7 bases and 1 base, with 13 bases remaining between them. Looked up from germline, CDR1 is LNHDA and CDR2 is SQIVND (reference sequence). CDR3: CASKAGRANTEAFF. For the CDR3, the DNA is TGTGCCAGTAAGGCAGGGAGGGCGAACACTGAAGCTTTCTTT.